This T cell receptor beta chain was recorded in a study of blood T cell repertoires in COVID-19. Background on the study: Specimens from acute and convalescent COVID-19 originated in the United States, Italy and Spain.

Original processing notes: It was from reference gene primer amplification that nucleated cell counts were estimated. Profiling relied on immunoSEQ multiplex PCR, and the TCRdb table lists in-frame clones only, not all of them. V and J calls and clone size are those listed in that table; D and trimming were worked out from the DNA. The sample holds 200,000 to 250,000 clones, 65% to 90% seen once. Germline assignment: CDR1 SEHNR and CDR2 FQNEAQ (reference sequence). V trimming: 5 bases; J trimming: 0 bases; junction bases outside the gene matches: 4. This CDR3 spans 16 amino acids. The chain links TRBV7-9 to TRBJ2-1, with 10 bases aligning to TRBD1. The source of this sequence is a woman between 45 and 60 years old with acute or convalescent COVID-19. Source material: peripheral blood. The CDR3 spells CASSLRQGASYNEQFF. In DNA form, the CDR3 reads TGTGCCAGCAGCCTGCGACAGGGGGCCTCCTACAATGAGCAGTTCTTC.